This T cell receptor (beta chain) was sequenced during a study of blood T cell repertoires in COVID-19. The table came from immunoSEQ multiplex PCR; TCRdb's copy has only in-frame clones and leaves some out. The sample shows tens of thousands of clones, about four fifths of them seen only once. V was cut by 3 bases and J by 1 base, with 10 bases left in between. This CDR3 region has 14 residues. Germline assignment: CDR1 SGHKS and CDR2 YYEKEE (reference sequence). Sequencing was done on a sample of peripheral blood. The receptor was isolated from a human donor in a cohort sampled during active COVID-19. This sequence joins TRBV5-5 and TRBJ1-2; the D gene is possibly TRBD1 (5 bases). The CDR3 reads CASSSSRVNYGYTF. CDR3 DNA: TGTGCCAGCAGCTCCAGCAGGGTTAACTATGGCTACACCTTC.